These T cell receptor beta chains were read from a single sample in a study of circulating CD8 cells and anti-PD-1 response in melanoma. TCRdb ran MiXCR on the reads and lists one entry per CDR3 protein. The sample lists roughly 710 distinct CDR3 sequences, about 6% occurring once. The sample here was CD8+ T cells from PBMCs, taken at baseline or after one month of anti-PD-1 therapy (not recorded which). Every receptor here comes from a human donor with melanoma. Both conserved end residues are part of each CDR3. D genes are given only for firm matches. Clone size, where shown, is once, few, many, or a class for clones that have expanded.

size,J,D,V,DNA,CDR3
large,TRBJ2-7,TRBD1,TRBV9,TGTGCCAGCAGCGCAGAACAGGGGCTCTCCTACGAGCAGTACTTC,CASSAEQGLSYEQYF
large,TRBJ1-2,TRBD1,TRBV4-3,TGCGCCAGCAGCCAAGCCGACAGGGGTTCTTACTATGGCTACACCTTC,CASSQADRGSYYGYTF
medium-sized,TRBJ2-7,NA,TRBV27,TGTGCCAGCAGTTCCTTGGGATTATACGAGCAGTACTTC,CASSSLGLYEQYF
large,TRBJ2-1,TRBD1,TRBV28,TGTGCCAGCAGTGCGATGACAGGGCGAAGCTACAATGAGCAGTTCTTC,CASSAMTGRSYNEQFF
large,TRBJ2-7,TRBD2,TRBV19,TGTGCCAGTAGTATAGCAAGCGGGAGGGCCTACGAGCAGTACTTC,CASSIASGRAYEQYF
large,TRBJ2-3,TRBD2,TRBV2,TGTGCCAGCAGGGCTAGCGGGGGGTCCAGAGATACGCAGTATTTT,CASRASGGSRDTQYF
medium-sized,TRBJ2-5,NA,TRBV29-1,TGCAGCGTTGACGACGGCGGTTACCAAGAGACCCAGTACTTC,CSVDDGGYQETQYF
medium-sized,TRBJ2-1,TRBD2,TRBV14,TGTGCCAGCAGCCAAGAACTAGCGGGAGCCCTCGGAATCTACAGTGAGCAGTTCTTC,CASSQELAGALGIYSEQFF
large,TRBJ2-7,NA,TRBV28,TGTGCCAGCAGTTCCCGGGTGGCCTCGTACGAGCAGTACTTC,CASSSRVASYEQYF
few,TRBJ1-2,TRBD1,TRBV10-3,TGTGCCATCAGTGACCCCTCGACAGGGGATGGCTACACCTTC,CAISDPSTGDGYTF
large,TRBJ2-7,NA,TRBV28,TGTGCCAGCAGTTCCGGCCTCAACCACTACGAGCAGTACTTC,CASSSGLNHYEQYF
NA,TRBJ1-1,NA,TRBV19,TGTGCCAGTAGTATAGGAGGGATCTCTGAAGCTTTCTTT,CASSIGGISEAFF
NA,TRBJ2-1,NA,TRBV4-3,TGCGCCAGCAGCCAGGCGGCCTGGGATGAGCAGTTCTTC,CASSQAAWDEQFF
large,TRBJ2-3,NA,TRBV6-5,TGTGCCACCCTGGGCGGAGATACGCAGTATTTT,CATLGGDTQYF
large,TRBJ2-7,NA,TRBV27,TGTGCCAGCAGTTCTTTGGGAACCTACGAGCAGTACTTC,CASSSLGTYEQYF
large,TRBJ2-1,TRBD1,TRBV27,TGTGCCAGCAGTTTACCGGCCGGGACAGCCTCCTACAATGAGCAGTTCTTC,CASSLPAGTASYNEQFF
medium-sized,TRBJ2-1,TRBD2,TRBV24-1,TGTGCCACCAGATCTAGCGGGAGGGTTCATGAGCAGTTCTTC,CATRSSGRVHEQFF
NA,TRBJ2-2,NA,TRBV27,TGTGCCAGCAGTCTAGACAGGTGGTCAAACACCGGGGAGCTGTTTTTT,CASSLDRWSNTGELFF
large,TRBJ2-1,NA,TRBV29-1,TGCAGCGTTCAGATCAATGAGCAGTTCTTC,CSVQINEQFF
large,TRBJ2-7,NA,TRBV2,TGTGCCAGCAACACCGGGACCACCAACTACGAGCAGTACTTC,CASNTGTTNYEQYF
few,TRBJ2-7,NA,TRBV19,TGTGCCAGTAGTATACTCGCCTCCTACGAGCAGTACTTC,CASSILASYEQYF
medium-sized,TRBJ2-1,TRBD1,TRBV28,TGTGCCAGCAGTTTACAGGGGGAGTCAGATGAGCAGTTCTTC,CASSLQGESDEQFF
large,TRBJ1-1,TRBD1,TRBV12-3/TRBV12-4,TGTGCCAGCAGTTTCTCAGGGGGCACTGAAGCTTTCTTT,CASSFSGGTEAFF